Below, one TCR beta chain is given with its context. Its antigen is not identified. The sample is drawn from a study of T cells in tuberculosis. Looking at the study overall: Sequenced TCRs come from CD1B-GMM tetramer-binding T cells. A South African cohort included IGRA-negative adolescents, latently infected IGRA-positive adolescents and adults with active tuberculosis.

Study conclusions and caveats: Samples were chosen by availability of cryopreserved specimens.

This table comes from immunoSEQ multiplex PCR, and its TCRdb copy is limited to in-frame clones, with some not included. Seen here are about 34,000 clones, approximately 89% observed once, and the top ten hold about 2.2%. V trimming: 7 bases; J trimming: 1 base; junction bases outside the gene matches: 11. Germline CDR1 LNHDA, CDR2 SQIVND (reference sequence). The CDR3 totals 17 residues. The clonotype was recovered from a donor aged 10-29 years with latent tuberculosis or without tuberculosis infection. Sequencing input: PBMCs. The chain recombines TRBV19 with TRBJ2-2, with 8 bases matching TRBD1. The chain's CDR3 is CASMDRDKQGNTGELFF. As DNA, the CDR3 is TGTGCCAGTATGGACAGGGATAAACAGGGGAACACCGGGGAGCTGTTTTTT.